The 7 T cell receptor beta chains given below trace back to one sample, sequenced in a study of cytomegalovirus exposure and HLA in healthy donors. A multiplex PCR was run with 60 Vbeta primers and 13 Jbeta primers. Here immunoSEQ multiplex PCR was the method, and the copy in TCRdb shows in-frame clones only, minus some. Seen here are approximately 170,000 clones, around 80% observed once, and the top ten hold 0.95% to 1.5%. Sequenced: PBMCs. The receptors originated from a boy aged 2 to 10 in good health and CMV-seronegative.

The chain has TRBV7-9 and TRBJ1-3; D unclear. Trimming took 0 bases from V and 0 from J, leaving 9 bases between them. Germline V gives CDR1 SEHNR, CDR2 FQNEAQ (reference sequence). The CDR3 loop spans 16 amino acids. CDR3 loop: CASSLAVASSGNTIYF. CDR3 in DNA: TGTGCCAGCAGCTTAGCGGTGGCAAGCTCTGGAAACACCATATATTTT.

The chain has TRBV28 and TRBJ2-7, with a tentative D call TRBD2 (6 bases). The CDR3 is 14 amino acids. CDR1 is MDHEN and CDR2 is SYDVKM in the germline V gene. The V and J ends lost 6 bases and 2 bases respectively, with 14 bases between them. The CDR3 is CASSEGSGPYEQYF. The CDR3 nucleotides are TGTGCCAGCAGCGAGGGCAGCGGGCCCTACGAGCAGTACTTC.

V is TRBV9 and J is TRBJ1-2; perhaps TRBD1 as D (6 bases). The V end was cut by 4 bases, the J end by 6 bases, with 13 bases between. The CDR3 is made up of 13 amino acids. CDR1 is SGDLS, CDR2 YYNGEE, per germline. The CDR3 protein is CASSLRQADGYTF. The DNA of the CDR3 is TGTGCCAGCAGCCTCAGACAGGCTGATGGCTACACCTTC.

This chain uses TRBV13 with TRBJ2-7; 7 nucleotides line up with TRBD2. Trimming at V came to 4 bases and at J to 3 bases, leaving 9 bases not matched to a gene. Per the germline V gene, CDR1 is PRHDT and CDR2 is FYEKMQ (reference sequence). This CDR3 contains 15 residues. CDR3: CASSWTRVGVYEQYF. In nucleotides, the CDR3 is TGTGCCAGCAGCTGGACTAGGGTGGGAGTCTACGAGCAGTACTTC.

Of note for this clone: One end of the junction varies from germline; a read error may be responsible. This chain links TRBV7-9 with TRBJ2-2, with 11 positions matching TRBD2. Germline loops: CDR1 SEHNR, CDR2 FQNEAQ (reference sequence). This CDR3 region has 16 residues. The CDR3 protein is CSSSLGTSGVPGELFF. In DNA form, the CDR3 reads TGTTCCAGCAGCTTGGGGACTAGCGGCGTTCCAGGGGAGCTGTTTTTT.

The rearrangement joins TRBV19 to TRBJ2-5, with 10 bases lining up with TRBD1. CDR3 length: 14 amino acids. Trimming took 6 bases from V and 4 from J; bases not matched to a gene: 5. Germline V gene sequence: CDR1 LNHDA, CDR2 SQIVND (reference sequence). The CDR3 region is CASSWTGGGETQYF. Here the CDR3 DNA reads TGTGCCAGTAGCTGGACAGGGGGTGGAGAGACCCAGTACTTC.

V gene TRBV7-9 combines with J gene TRBJ1-2; D gene uncertain. The CDR3 is 14 residues long. Between the trimmed V and J ends, which lost 1 base and 2 bases, there was a span of 8 bases. The germline V gene encodes CDR1 SEHNR and CDR2 FQNEAQ (reference sequence). The CDR3 loop reads CASSLERQNYGYTF. CDR3 bases: TGTGCCAGCAGCTTAGAGCGTCAAAACTATGGCTACACCTTC.